A selection of T cell receptor beta chains follows, all from one sample in a study of CD8 T cells in Susac syndrome. TCRdb re-called the immunoSEQ multiplex PCR reads with MiXCR, one entry per CDR3 protein. The sample has hundreds of thousands of distinct CDR3 sequences, roughly 95% seen once. Sequenced sample: CD4+ T cells from PBMCs. These receptors all stem from a human donor with Susac syndrome. Each CDR3 is given with its conserved first and last residue. The D gene is left open where the match is weak. Rows may omit the clone size; those that give it use once, few, many or a size class.

cdr3_nt	cdr3_aa	v_call	d_call	clone_size	j_call
TGTGCCAGCAGAATCGCTGGGGCCAACGTCCTGACTTTC	CASRIAGANVLTF	TRBV6-5	.	.	TRBJ2-6
TGTGCCAGCAGCTTAGGTTTTGGGCAGGGGGCTTATGGCTACACCTTC	CASSLGFGQGAYGYTF	TRBV7-2	TRBD1	.	TRBJ1-2
TGTGCCAGCAGCCAAGATCGGCGAGGTGGTCAGCCCCAGCATTTT	CASSQDRRGGQPQHF	TRBV3-1	.	.	TRBJ1-5
TGCAGTGCCTTTGGGAGTCCCGACGATGGCTACACCTTC	CSAFGSPDDGYTF	TRBV20-1	.	.	TRBJ1-2
TGTGCCAGCAGCGCCCGACAGAGGAACTATGGCTACACCTTC	CASSARQRNYGYTF	TRBV7-2	.	.	TRBJ1-2
TGTGCCAGCACCCCAGTCCGAGGTAGGACTGAAGCTTTCTTT	CASTPVRGRTEAFF	TRBV28	.	.	TRBJ1-1
TGCGCCAGCAGCCCACCCGGGAGGACAGATACGCAGTATTTT	CASSPPGRTDTQYF	TRBV5-1	TRBD2	.	TRBJ2-3
TGTGCTAGTGGTTCGGGACTAGCGGACCAACGCATCCACGAGCAGTACTTC	CASGSGLADQRIHEQYF	TRBV12-5	TRBD2	.	TRBJ2-7
TGTGCCAGCAGTTCGTCAACGGTTTTCGGTGGCTACACCTTC	CASSSSTVFGGYTF	TRBV27	.	.	TRBJ1-2
TGCAGTGTTCGGGGGAAGGACGGGGAGCTGTTTTTT	CSVRGKDGELFF	TRBV20-1	.	.	TRBJ2-2
TGTGCCAGCAGCTGGGACTACAGGGCCTATGGCTACACCTTC	CASSWDYRAYGYTF	TRBV7-2	.	.	TRBJ1-2
TGTGCCAGCAGCCTCACAGGGGGCCAGGGAGGAGCTTTCTTT	CASSLTGGQGGAFF	TRBV11-2	TRBD1	.	TRBJ1-1
TGTGCCTGGAGTAAAAGGGCAGGCACTAACTATGGCTACACCTTC	CAWSKRAGTNYGYTF	TRBV30	.	.	TRBJ1-2
TGTGCCAGCGGAAGGGACACTTACGAGCAGTACTTC	CASGRDTYEQYF	TRBV2	.	.	TRBJ2-7
TGCAGTGCAATTTTAGGGAAACAAAACACAGATACGCAGTATTTT	CSAILGKQNTDTQYF	TRBV20-1	.	once	TRBJ2-3
TGTGCCAGCAGTACCCCAGCGGGACAGGGGTTGACCTACGAGCAGTACTTC	CASSTPAGQGLTYEQYF	TRBV25-1	TRBD1	.	TRBJ2-7
TGTGCCAGCAGCCCTGTAGCGGGAGGGCCATACGAGCAGTACTTC	CASSPVAGGPYEQYF	TRBV7-3	TRBD2	.	TRBJ2-7
TGTGCCAGCAGCCCAGCGGGCCTAGCCGCCGAGACCCAGTACTTC	CASSPAGLAAETQYF	TRBV7-9	.	.	TRBJ2-5
TGCAGCGCAAACAGGGCGTATGGCTACACCTTC	CSANRAYGYTF	TRBV29-1	.	.	TRBJ1-2
TGTGCCATCAGTGATGGGACGGTGGGAAACTCTGGGGCCAACGTCCTGACTTTC	CAISDGTVGNSGANVLTF	TRBV10-3	.	.	TRBJ2-6
TGTGCCTGGAGCGGGTCCGCCCACAATGAGCAGTTCTTC	CAWSGSAHNEQFF	TRBV30	.	.	TRBJ2-1
TGCAGCGTTGGAGCTAGCAACACAGATACGCAGTATTTT	CSVGASNTDTQYF	TRBV29-1	.	.	TRBJ2-3
TGTGCCAGCAGCCAAGATCGTGGGCTAGCGGGCTACAATGAGCAGTTCTTC	CASSQDRGLAGYNEQFF	TRBV3-1	TRBD2	.	TRBJ2-1
TGCAGCGTCCTCGGACTAGCGGGCGTTAATGAGCAGTTCTTC	CSVLGLAGVNEQFF	TRBV29-1	TRBD2	.	TRBJ2-1
TGTGCCAGCAGCCCCCCAGGCGCGGGTGAGCAGTTCTTC	CASSPPGAGEQFF	TRBV7-9	.	.	TRBJ2-1
TGCAGTGCTATAGGGTTGAACAATGAGCAGTTCTTC	CSAIGLNNEQFF	TRBV20-1	.	.	TRBJ2-1
TGCGCCAGCGGGGAGTTGGGACGAGGAAACTATGGCTACACCTTC	CASGELGRGNYGYTF	TRBV4-1	.	.	TRBJ1-2
TGTGCCAGCAGATCTGGGGACTCGAATTACAATGAGCAGTTCTTC	CASRSGDSNYNEQFF	TRBV13	.	.	TRBJ2-1
TGTGCCAGCAGCTCGGGGGACGGAAAAGAGAACTATGGCTACACCTTC	CASSSGDGKENYGYTF	TRBV7-9	.	.	TRBJ1-2
TGTGCCAGCAGCCCCTTCGCTAGCGGGTACAATGAGCAGTTCTTC	CASSPFASGYNEQFF	TRBV3-1	TRBD2	.	TRBJ2-1
TGTGCCAGCAGTCCCCCGGGACTAGCGGGATCCAATGAGCAGTTCTTC	CASSPPGLAGSNEQFF	TRBV27	TRBD2	once	TRBJ2-1
TGTGCCAGCCTTGCCTACGAGCAGTACTTC	CASLAYEQYF	TRBV5-7	.	.	TRBJ2-7
TGCGCCAGCAGCCACGACTTCGGGGAGCTGTTTTTT	CASSHDFGELFF	TRBV5-1	.	.	TRBJ2-2
TGCAGTGCTAGAGATCCCAGGGTTAACGAGCAGTACTTC	CSARDPRVNEQYF	TRBV20-1	.	.	TRBJ2-7
TGCGCCAGCAGCTTGGCCGCTGTTTATGAGCAGTTCTTC	CASSLAAVYEQFF	TRBV5-1	.	.	TRBJ2-1
TGTGCCAGCAGGGGAGGTCTCGCCTACGAGCAGTACTTC	CASRGGLAYEQYF	TRBV28	.	.	TRBJ2-7
TGTGCCAGCAGTGATCGGCGCAAACCCTACGAGCAGTACTTC	CASSDRRKPYEQYF	TRBV2	.	.	TRBJ2-7
TGTGCCATCGGGCGGGCCTACGAGCAGTACTTC	CAIGRAYEQYF	TRBV10-3	.	.	TRBJ2-7